The 26 T cell receptor beta chains presented below share a single source sample, sequenced in a study of beta chain features in type 1 diabetes. Expressed TCRB transcripts got sequenced, as all isolated RNA was reverse transcribed. TCRdb's table, derived via immunoSEQ multiplex PCR, lists solely in-frame clones and lacks some. This table has 400,000 to 450,000 clones, approximately 14% appearing once. Sequencing was done on a sample of naive CD4+ T cells from blood. These receptors originate from a man aged 25 to 45 in good health.

This clone has more than one count but fewer than ten. The chain joins TRBV5-1 to TRBJ1-1, with a possible D match to TRBD1 (6 bases). Germline values: CDR1 SGHRS, CDR2 YFSETQ. V gave up 4 bases and J gave up 5 bases, with 12 bases separating them. The CDR3 spans 13 residues. CDR3 loop: CASSPITGTEAFF. The CDR3 DNA is TGCGCCAGCAGCCCAATTACAGGGACTGAAGCTTTCTTT.

This clone appeared a few times. The rearrangement uses TRBV7-9 and TRBJ2-3; the D gene is possibly TRBD2 (6 bases). V was shortened by 5 bases and J by 11 bases, with 23 bases between the two germline ends. The CDR3 is 15 residues long. From germline, CDR1 is SEHNR and CDR2 FQNEAQ (reference sequence). CDR3 DNA sequence: TGTGCCAGCAGCCCCCAGTGGGGGGACTGGCTTTGGCAGTATTTT. It yields the protein CASSPQWGDWLWQYF.

In its sample, this clone was seen a few times. The chain uses TRBV11-2 and TRBJ2-2; D could derive from TRBD1 or TRBD2 (5 bases each). CDR1 and CDR2 from the germline V gene are SGHAT and FQNNGV. The CDR3 covers 13 residues. The V end was cut by 5 bases, the J end by 6 bases, with 10 bases between. Written as DNA, the CDR3 is TGTGCCAGCAGCCCCCGGGGCCCCGGGGAGCTGTTTTTT. Protein product: CASSPRGPGELFF.

The chain joins TRBV9 to TRBJ2-7; TRBD1 might be the D (5 bases). In germline, CDR1 is SGDLS, CDR2 YYNGEE. With 3 bases removed from V and 3 bases from J, the gap between germline ends came to 16 bases. The CDR3 has 15 residues. The CDR3 region has the DNA TGTGCCAGCAGCGGAGCTCCGACAGCGAACTACGAGCAGTACTTC. As protein: CASSGAPTANYEQYF.

This clone was counted only a few times. The V gene is TRBV6-6, the J gene TRBJ2-4; 10 bases align to TRBD1. V shed 8 bases, J shed 8 bases, and the junction held 15 bases outside the gene matches. Germline V gives CDR1 MNHNY, CDR2 SVGAGI (reference sequence). This CDR3 is built from 16 residues. The CDR3 DNA reads TGTGCCAGCCAACCCGGACAGGGGGAAAGGAAAGACATTCAGTACTTC. Amino acids: CASQPGQGERKDIQYF.

J is TRBJ2-7 and V is TRBV27, with a possible D match to TRBD1 (6 bases). Trimming stripped 0 bases from V and 2 bases from J, with 8 bases between. The CDR3 contains 14 residues. Germline assignment: CDR1 MNHEY and CDR2 SMNVEV (reference sequence). The CDR3 reads CASSLSGGPYEQYV. The DNA of the CDR3 is TGTGCCAGCAGTTTATCAGGGGGACCCTACGAGCAGTACGTC.

This chain uses TRBV5-6 with TRBJ1-2; D is undetermined. CDR1 and CDR2 (germline): SGHDT, YYEEEE. The CDR3 has 13 amino acids. Between the trimmed V and J ends, which lost 2 bases and 6 bases, there was a span of 11 bases. In nucleotides, the CDR3 is TGTGCCAGCAGCTTACTCCGGCCGAATGGCTACACCTTC. It yields the protein CASSLLRPNGYTF.

This chain joins TRBV5-6 and TRBJ2-3; D ambiguous. The CDR3 consists of 12 residues. Per the germline V gene, CDR1 is SGHDT and CDR2 is YYEEEE. Trimming pared 4 bases from V and 0 bases from J, leaving 3 bases between. DNA of the CDR3: TGTGCCAGCAGCAGAAGCACAGATACGCAGTATTTT. This encodes CASSRSTDTQYF.

The chain links TRBV25-1 to TRBJ1-2; 9 bases map to TRBD1. The CDR3 is 13 residues long. With 7 bases clipped from V and 4 bases from J, the junction kept 4 bases outside the gene matches. Germline V gene sequence: CDR1 MGHDK, CDR2 SYGVNS. CDR3 in DNA: TGTGCCAGCACCGGGACAGGGCCCTATGGCTACACCTTC. This translates into CASTGTGPYGYTF.

This clone was observed a handful of times. The chain employs TRBV11-2 and TRBJ2-7, with a weak D call TRBD2 (5 bases). Trimming shortened V by 4 bases and J by 3 bases, and 16 bases separated the two germline ends. The CDR3 totals 15 residues. Germline values: CDR1 SGHAT, CDR2 FQNNGV. The CDR3: CASSSLRAGNYEQYF. CDR3 coding DNA: TGTGCCAGCAGCTCCCTGAGGGCCGGTAACTACGAGCAGTACTTC.

CDR3 protein: CASSLSGSSGTDTQYF. Here the CDR3 DNA reads TGTGCCAGCAGCCTCTCCGGGAGTAGCGGCACAGATACGCAGTATTTT. This chain connects TRBV7-2 to TRBJ2-3; the D gene is possibly TRBD2 (6 bases). Between the trimmed V and J ends, which lost 5 bases and 1 base, there was a span of 16 bases. CDR3 length equals 16 residues. Germline CDR1 reads SGHTA; CDR2 reads FQGNSA.

This clone was picked up many times. V gene TRBV30 combines with J gene TRBJ2-1, with D hard to call. Germline V CDR1 and CDR2: GTSNPN, SVGIG (reference sequence). The V end was cut by 3 bases, the J end by 7 bases, with 10 bases between. The CDR3 covers 12 residues. This CDR3 reads CAWSSVWNEQFF. DNA for the CDR3: TGTGCCTGGAGCTCCGTGTGGAATGAGCAGTTCTTC.

CDR3 protein: CSVTRTGLDYGYTF. CDR3 nucleotide sequence: TGCAGCGTTACGCGAACTGGGCTCGACTATGGCTACACCTTC. The rearrangement uses TRBV29-1 and TRBJ1-2; D is ambiguous. The CDR3 spans 14 residues. V gave up 5 bases and J gave up 3 bases, with 16 bases separating them. Germline assignment: CDR1 SQVTM and CDR2 ANQGSEA. Based on the CDR3 plus reference TRBV29-1 and TRBJ1-2, the full variable domain is SAVISQKPSRDICQRGTSLTIQCQVDSQVTMMFWYRQQPGQSLTLIATANQGSEATYESGFVIDKFPISRPNLTFSTLTVSNMSPEDSSIYLCSVTRTGLDYGYTFGSGTRLTVV.

This clone was detected a few times. CDR3 protein: CASSPIVLAGGSYNEQFF. CDR3 nucleotide sequence: TGCGCCAGCAGCCCAATCGTTTTAGCGGGGGGCTCCTACAATGAGCAGTTCTTC. This chain connects TRBV4-1 to TRBJ2-1; 10 bases map to TRBD2. V was clipped by 4 bases and J by 0 bases; unmatched bases: 9. The CDR3 totals 18 residues. CDR1 is MGHRA, CDR2 YSYEKL, per germline.

This clone was detected only a few times. The gene calls are TRBV4-1 and TRBJ1-6; 7 nucleotides line up with TRBD1. V was pared by 1 base and J by 7 bases, with 4 bases of the junction left unmatched. The germline gives CDR1 MGHRA, CDR2 YSYEKL. This CDR3 is 15 amino acids long. The CDR3 protein is CASSQVTGQNSPLHF. CDR3 coding DNA: TGCGCCAGCAGCCAAGTGACAGGGCAGAATTCACCCCTCCACTTT.

This clone was seen only a few times. V and J are TRBV29-1 and TRBJ2-3, with 10 bases that match TRBD2. The CDR3 is made up of 16 amino acids. Germline V gene lookup returns CDR1 SQVTM and CDR2 ANQGSEA. V lost 4 bases, J lost 0 bases, and 7 bases stayed unmatched. CDR3 in DNA: TGCAGCGTTGCGGTAGCGGGGGGATATAGCACAGATACGCAGTATTTT. Its translation is CSVAVAGGYSTDTQYF.

The chain combines TRBV13 with TRBJ1-2, with 7 bases aligning to TRBD1. Germline-derived CDR1 and CDR2 are PRHDT and FYEKMQ (reference sequence). This CDR3 is 15 amino acids long. V dropped 5 bases and J dropped 3; count of bases not matched to a gene: 9. CDR3 loop: CASSPFPGTDYGYTF. Written as DNA, the CDR3 is TGTGCCAGCAGCCCCTTCCCCGGGACAGACTATGGCTACACCTTC. The full variable domain, with the rest looked up from reference TRBV13 and TRBJ1-2, is AAGVIQSPRHLIKEKRETATLKCYPIPRHDTVYWYQQGPGQDPQFLISFYEKMQSDKGSIPDRFSAQQFSDYHSELNMSSLELGDSALYFCASSPFPGTDYGYTFGSGTRLTVV.

This clone was detected only a few times. This sequence joins TRBV4-1 and TRBJ2-1, with D uncertain. Germline loops: CDR1 MGHRA, CDR2 YSYEKL. The CDR3 covers 16 residues. V lost 1 base, J lost 0 bases, and 10 bases lay in between. As DNA, the CDR3 is TGCGCCAGCAGCCAAGGCCGGCAGAGCTCCTACAATGAGCAGTTCTTC. Translating gives CASSQGRQSSYNEQFF.

Only a few counts were recorded for this clone. V is TRBV30 and J is TRBJ2-1; 11 nucleotides match TRBD2. V trimming: 5 bases; J trimming: 8 bases; junction bases outside the gene matches: 14. CDR3 length: 16 residues. In germline, CDR1 is GTSNPN, CDR2 SVGIG (reference sequence). CDR3 in amino acids: CAWVAGGSYIRDEQFF. The CDR3 nucleotides are TGTGCCTGGGTAGCGGGAGGGTCGTATATCCGGGATGAGCAGTTCTTC.

There are a few counts of this clone. The gene calls are TRBV7-9 and TRBJ1-5; weak D call: TRBD1 (6 bases). This CDR3 contains 15 residues. Trimming cost V 5 bases and J 6 bases, with 17 bases left between them. The germline V gene has CDR1 SEHNR and CDR2 FQNEAQ (reference sequence). The CDR3 DNA reads as TGTGCCAGCAGCCCGGAACAGGGAATGGGTCAGCCCCAGCATTTT. Amino acid sequence: CASSPEQGMGQPQHF.

This clone was counted only a few times. The junction and the germline gene differ at one end; a read error may be behind it. The rearrangement uses TRBV5-1 and TRBJ2-6; no firm D call. The CDR3 runs 14 residues. Per germline, CDR1 SGHRS and CDR2 YFSETQ. This chain's CDR3 is CASSLEPGANVLTF. The CDR3 DNA reads as TGCGCCAGCAGTTTGGAGCCAGGGGCCAACGTCCTGACTTTC.

The rearrangement uses TRBV13 and TRBJ1-1; 8 bases are shared with TRBD1. J lost 1 base, V lost 5 bases, and 6 bases had no gene match. This CDR3 is built from 15 residues. Germline V CDR1 and CDR2: PRHDT, FYEKMQ (reference sequence). As DNA, the CDR3 is TGTGCCAGCAGCCAACCAGGGGGCCCGAACACTGAAGCTTTCTTT. Its translation is CASSQPGGPNTEAFF.

The chain combines TRBV5-4 with TRBJ1-1; 11 nucleotides agree with TRBD1. Germline V CDR1 and CDR2: SGHNT, YYREEE (reference sequence). V was clipped by 4 bases and J by 10 bases; unmatched bases: 9. CDR3 length: 14 residues. The CDR3 here is CASSPPGQGVVAFF. The CDR3 coding sequence is TGTGCCAGCAGCCCTCCGGGACAGGGGGTCGTAGCTTTCTTT.

This chain links TRBV9 with TRBJ1-2, with no clear D. Trimming stripped 0 bases from V and 4 bases from J, with 7 bases between. The germline V gene encodes CDR1 SGDLS and CDR2 YYNGEE. The CDR3 covers 13 residues. The CDR3 protein is CASSVDHSYGYTF. In DNA form, the CDR3 reads TGTGCCAGCAGCGTAGATCATAGCTATGGCTACACCTTC.

This clone has only a few counts. V and J are TRBV29-1 and TRBJ2-5, with D unclear. The germline gives CDR1 SQVTM, CDR2 ANQGSEA. The CDR3 totals 12 residues. Between the trimmed V and J ends, which lost 3 bases and 4 bases, there was a span of 9 bases. The CDR3 nucleotides read TGCAGCGTTGATTACAGCCGAGAGACCCAGTACTTC. Protein: CSVDYSRETQYF.

This clone was counted between two and nine times. V and J are TRBV30 and TRBJ1-1; D not certain. CDR1 and CDR2 (germline): GTSNPN, SVGIG (reference sequence). The CDR3 is 12 amino acids. Trimming took off 3 bases at V and 3 bases at J, with 8 bases between the two ends. CDR3 coding DNA: TGTGCCTGGAGCCCGGAGTACACTGAAGCTTTCTTT. This codes for CAWSPEYTEAFF.